This TCR beta chain was sequenced during a study of monozygotic twins with cystic fibrosis. Assay: immunoSEQ multiplex PCR; the TCRdb copy retains only in-frame clones and omits some. The sample has 34,000 or so clones, more than 90% seen once. CDR1 is MDHEN and CDR2 is SYDVKM in the germline V gene. Trimming shortened V by 7 bases and J by 8 bases, and 20 bases separated the two germline ends. The CDR3 spans 14 residues. The TCR comes from a girl aged 2-10 years with cystic fibrosis. The chain links TRBV28 to TRBJ1-2, with D possibly being TRBD1 (5 bases). The specimen sequenced was blood. CDR3 in amino acids: CASTPTAFRGGYTF. CDR3 nucleotide sequence: TGTGCCAGCACTCCGACAGCTTTCCGAGGGGGCTACACCTTC.